The clone carrying this TCR beta chain turned up a few times. What it binds is unknown. It was cDNA, reverse transcribed from extracted RNA, that served as the sequencing template. The table came from immunoSEQ multiplex PCR; TCRdb's copy has only in-frame clones and leaves some out. Seen here are 100,000 or so clones, almost 60% observed once, and the top ten hold about a sixth. This sample's treatment: oral pan-JAK inhibitor, 5-10 mg twice daily. The sample is drawn from a study of CD8+ T cells in alopecia areata. Whole-study findings and limits: Scalp and blood samples kept many expanded lesional clones throughout tofacitinib.

The sequence came from a human donor with alopecia areata. Sequencing was performed on CD8+ T cells sorted from blood, taken at approximately week 60, from a patient treated with tofacitinib.

The CDR3, as DNA: TGTGCCAGCAGTGTTGAGGGGGAAGAGACCCAGTACTTC. Protein sequence: CASSVEGEETQYF. The rearrangement links TRBV5-5 to TRBJ2-5; the D gene is possibly TRBD1 (6 bases). Trimming removed 5 bases at V and 3 bases at J, with 11 bases between. Germline CDR1 reads SGHKS; CDR2 reads YYEKEE (reference sequence). The CDR3 loop spans 13 amino acids.